This T cell receptor beta chain was found in a study of shared T cell receptors in the human thymus (dated by TCRdb to about 2021). As for the study more broadly: The study examined how the human thymus generates shared, self-reactive T-cell receptor alpha chains.

V loses 0 bases of germline sequence and J loses 2 bases, and the interval between the two ends is 17 bases. CDR1 and CDR2 are drawn from the germline V gene: LGHNA, YSLEER. The CDR3 numbers 17 residues from cysteine through phenylalanine. Solely the CDR3 DNA is kept, with 51 bases framed from the first base. Receptors were amplified or captured by the immunoSEQ multiplex PCR assay. Here the immuneACCESS table is served through TCRdb, limited to in-frame sequences with V and J called. Missing clones are a known gap in these copies; in checked studies unresolved V genes cover under half, and the rest lacks a known reason. Present in this sample are more than 300,000 clones, about 95% of which were seen just once. The ten largest clones represent around 0.018% of the sample. Details on this clone: Its recognized antigen is unknown. It has no much larger one-base neighbor in the sample; base qualities were not kept.

The TCR sequence derives from a human donor. The V and J segments used are TRBV4-3 and TRBJ2-7; the D element might be TRBD1 or TRBD2, as each aligns at 5 bases. Sequencing was done on a sample of thymocytes. The bases are TGCGCCAGCAGCCAAGAGTCTATTGGGGGATTGACCTACGAGCAGTACTTC. It is translated as CASSQESIGGLTYEQYF.